This T cell receptor beta chain is drawn from a study of Graves' ophthalmopathy and Graves' hyperthyroidism. The wider study: Hyperthyroidism is called stable when no ophthalmopathy develops within 18 months of follow-up.

Study conclusions and caveats: In blood, most expanded thyroid clonotypes above 0.001 frequency were also detected. Separation of ophthalmopathy from stable hyperthyroidism was achieved by a 13-signature model, at approximately 90% sensitivity and 81.08% specificity.

This CDR3 spans 15 amino acids. Trimming removed 3 bases at V and 0 bases at J, with 12 bases between. Germline lookup yields CDR1 SGHTA and CDR2 FQGNSA. Comments on this clonotype: Its antigen remains unknown.

The study amplified TCR beta CDR3 regions using RNA transcripts. In the first round, RT-PCR was carried out with HTBI primers, and a multiplex PCR formed the second round. TCRdb called the multiplex PCR reads again in MiXCR, with one record for every CDR3 protein. The sample has about 550,000 distinct CDR3 sequences; less than 45% are singletons. The clonotype comes from an adult man with Graves' hyperthyroidism. Sequencing was done on a sample of peripheral blood or thyroid tissue (not recorded which). The V call is TRBV7-2, the J call TRBJ2-7, with no clear D. CDR3 protein: CASSFGRAVSYEQYF. In DNA, the CDR3 is TGTGCCAGCAGCTTCGGACGGGCGGTCTCCTACGAGCAGTACTTC.